This record looks at one TCR beta chain sequence and its context. Antigen: not known. At least 6.5 million PBMCs were isolated per sample. Total RNA, at least 6 micrograms per sample, was extracted from PBMCs. Combining a sample-barcoded 5' primer with a J-beta primer mix, a second PCR ran for about 7 to 11 cycles. Using its own MiXCR run on the 5' RACE reads, TCRdb lists one record per CDR3 protein. The table records 500,000 to 600,000 distinct CDR3 sequences, 27% of them present only once. The sample originates from a study of blood T cells in healthy people across ages. V was shortened by 3 bases and J by 5 bases, with 11 bases between the two germline ends. This CDR3 contains 14 residues. Study-wide points: A conclusive naive versus antigen-experienced comparison was prevented by the unsorted PBMCs.

The chain combines TRBV12-3 or TRBV12-4 with TRBJ1-5; maybe TRBD1 (5 bases). The sample was blood. The sequence was collected from a woman aged 70 to 79 in good health. The CDR3 here is CASSFRQGHQPQHF. CDR3 DNA sequence: TGTGCCAGCAGTTTTCGGCAGGGACATCAGCCCCAGCATTTT.